One and the same sample provided the 27 T cell receptor beta chains below, sequenced in a study of CD8 T cells in Susac syndrome. RNA amounts of roughly 0.5 to 1 ug underwent reverse transcription with random hexamers. MiXCR, applied by TCRdb to the immunoSEQ multiplex PCR reads, yields one record per CDR3 protein. Among about 120,000 distinct CDR3 sequences listed, about 93% were seen once. The sequencing sample was made of CD4+ T cells from PBMCs. The source is a human donor in good health.

The chain combines TRBV19 with TRBJ2-1; D is uncertain. CDR1 and CDR2 (germline): LNHDA, SQIVND (reference sequence). Deletions cut 6 bases from V and 10 bases from J, with 10 bases between. This CDR3 is built from 11 residues. Here the CDR3 DNA reads TGTGCCAGTAGAAGGGAACAGGAGCAGTTCTTC. Translated: CASRREQEQFF. The full variable domain, with the rest looked up from reference TRBV19 and TRBJ2-1, is DGGITQSPKYLFRKEGQNVTLSCEQNLNHDAMYWYRQDPGQGLRLIYYSQIVNDFQKGDIAEGYSVSREKKESFPLTVTSAQKNPTAFYLCASRREQEQFFGPGTRLTVL.

This chain uses TRBV29-1 with TRBJ2-1; 7 bases map to TRBD2. Per the germline V gene, CDR1 is SQVTM and CDR2 is ANQGSEA. Unmatched junction bases numbered 14, after V lost 8 bases and J lost 7 bases. The length of the CDR3 is 14 residues. This CDR3 reads CSLARAGVGNEQFF. The DNA of the CDR3 is TGCAGCTTGGCCCGGGCGGGAGTGGGGAATGAGCAGTTCTTC.

This chain uses TRBV15 with TRBJ1-5; 7 bases fit TRBD1. CDR3 length: 17 residues. CDR1 LNHNV and CDR2 YYDKDF come from the germline V gene (reference sequence). Trimming took 2 bases from V and 1 from J; bases not matched to a gene: 8. CDR3 loop: CATSRSGGGESNQPQHF. CDR3 sequence (DNA): TGTGCCACCAGCAGATCAGGGGGTGGAGAAAGCAATCAGCCCCAGCATTTT.

CDR3 coding DNA: TGTGCCAGCAGGCGCACAGATACGCAGTATTTT. This sequence encodes CASRRTDTQYF. V is TRBV19 and J is TRBJ2-3; D remains unclear. The CDR3 loop spans 11 amino acids. The germline CDR1 and CDR2 sequences are LNHDA and SQIVND (reference sequence). Trimming removed 9 bases at V and 1 base at J, with 5 bases between. The full variable domain, with the rest looked up from reference TRBV19 and TRBJ2-3, is DGGITQSPKYLFRKEGQNVTLSCEQNLNHDAMYWYRQDPGQGLRLIYYSQIVNDFQKGDIAEGYSVSREKKESFPLTVTSAQKNPTAFYLCASRRTDTQYFGPGTRLTVL.

This chain connects TRBV10-3 to TRBJ2-7; no reliable D call. Germline V gene data show CDR1 as ENHRY and CDR2 as SYGVKD. Trimming left V 4 bases short and J 2 bases short, with 3 bases between. The CDR3 has 11 residues. CDR3: CAISAAYEQYF. The CDR3 bases are TGTGCCATCAGTGCCGCCTACGAGCAGTACTTC.

The chain carries TRBV7-9 and TRBJ1-6, with D maybe TRBD1 (5 bases). Between the trimmed V and J ends, which lost 1 base and 10 bases, there was a span of 11 bases. The germline V gene encodes CDR1 SEHNR and CDR2 FQNEAQ (reference sequence). The CDR3 sequence is 14 residues long. CDR3 sequence reads: CASSLGGGGSPLHF. The CDR3 DNA sequence: TGTGCCAGCAGCTTAGGCGGGGGTGGATCACCCCTCCACTTT.

V usage is TRBV6-2 or TRBV6-3 and J usage is TRBJ1-2, with 8 bases matching TRBD1. CDR1 and CDR2 from the germline V gene are MNHEY and SVGEGT. V lost 3 bases and J lost 8; bases outside the gene matches: 5. This CDR3 comprises 13 residues. The CDR3 DNA reads as TGTGCCAGCAGTTATGGGACAGGACGCGGCTACACCTTC. Amino acid sequence: CASSYGTGRGYTF.

CDR3 DNA sequence: TGTGCCAGCACGGGTAGCCAAGGATATGAGACCCAGTACTTC. This encodes CASTGSQGYETQYF. The chain has TRBV6-2 or TRBV6-3 and TRBJ2-5; D ambiguous. In germline, CDR1 is MNHEY, CDR2 SVGEGT. CDR3 length: 14 residues. V was pared by 7 bases and J by 5 bases, with 17 bases between.

This clonotype appeared once. The gene calls are TRBV27 and TRBJ2-4; unclear D gene. Germline V gene sequence: CDR1 MNHEY, CDR2 SMNVEV (reference sequence). V lost 9 bases and J 1 base, leaving 13 bases between the germline ends. The CDR3 is 14 amino acids. CDR3 DNA sequence: TGTGCCAGAATTTGGGGTCCGGCCAAAAACATTCAGTACTTC. This gives the protein CARIWGPAKNIQYF.

The chain links TRBV2 to TRBJ2-1; D is possibly TRBD1 or TRBD2 (5 bases each). CDR1 and CDR2 from the germline V gene are SNHLY and FYNNEI. V was shortened by 7 bases and J by 4 bases, with 20 bases between the two germline ends. The CDR3 is made up of 16 amino acids. The CDR3 is CASNQGVGTLYNEQFF. CDR3 coding DNA: TGTGCCAGCAACCAAGGGGTCGGGACCCTATACAATGAGCAGTTCTTC. The whole variable domain, remainder taken from reference TRBV2 and TRBJ2-1, is EPEVTQTPSHQVTQMGQEVILRCVPISNHLYFYWYRQILGQKVEFLVSFYNNEISEKSEIFDDQFSVERPDGSNFTLKIRSTKLEDSAMYFCASNQGVGTLYNEQFFGPGTRLTVL.

This clonotype appeared a single time. V usage is TRBV3-1 and J usage is TRBJ2-4; 7 nucleotides line up with TRBD2. V trimming: 5 bases; J trimming: 3 bases; junction bases outside the gene matches: 7. Germline loops: CDR1 LGHDT, CDR2 YNNKEL (reference sequence). This CDR3 is built from 15 residues. CDR3: CASSSLGGYKNIQYF. The DNA of the CDR3 is TGTGCCAGCAGCTCATTGGGGGGGTACAAAAACATTCAGTACTTC. Filled out from reference TRBV3-1 and TRBJ2-4, the complete variable domain reads DTAVSQTPKYLVTQMGNDKSIKCEQNLGHDTMYWYKQDSKKFLKIMFSYNNKELIINETVPNRFSPKSPDKAHLNLHINSLELGDSAVYFCASSSLGGYKNIQYFGAGTRLSVL.

The chain employs TRBV2 and TRBJ2-3, with 8 bases that match TRBD1. The CDR3 has 15 amino acids. Germline V gene lookup returns CDR1 SNHLY and CDR2 FYNNEI. V shed 5 bases, J shed 3 bases, and the junction held 7 bases outside the gene matches. CDR3 sequence reads: CASSSRQGSTDTQYF. The CDR3 DNA reads as TGTGCCAGCAGTTCGCGACAGGGGAGTACAGATACGCAGTATTTT.

This chain connects TRBV5-1 to TRBJ2-5; no clear D. The germline V gene encodes CDR1 SGHRS and CDR2 YFSETQ. The V end lost 4 bases, the J end lost 5 bases, and 6 bases lay between the germline ends. The CDR3 contains 11 residues. The CDR3 spells CASSGVETQYF. CDR3 coding DNA: TGCGCCAGCAGCGGGGTTGAGACCCAGTACTTC.

This chain uses TRBV19 with TRBJ1-2; D is ambiguous. The CDR3 runs to 14 residues. Deletions cut 3 bases from V and 2 bases from J, with 10 bases between. Germline CDR1 LNHDA, CDR2 SQIVND (reference sequence). CDR3 protein: CASSIGYLNYGYTF. The CDR3 region has the DNA TGTGCCAGTAGTATTGGGTACCTGAACTATGGCTACACCTTC.

This chain connects TRBV6-2 or TRBV6-3 to TRBJ2-7, with D possibly being TRBD1 (6 bases). Trimming left V 8 bases short and J 2 bases short, with 13 bases between. The CDR3 consists of 13 residues. Germline CDR1 is MNHEY and CDR2 is SVGEGT. CDR3 residues: CASSWTATYEQYF. The CDR3, as DNA: TGTGCCAGCTCATGGACAGCTACCTACGAGCAGTACTTC.

This clonotype showed up just once. V is TRBV3-1 and J is TRBJ1-2; D ambiguous. Looked up from germline, CDR1 is LGHDT and CDR2 is YNNKEL (reference sequence). The CDR3 sequence is 13 residues long. Trimming removed 4 bases at V and 3 bases at J, with 9 bases between. CDR3 sequence (DNA): TGTGCCAGCAGCCCCTTGGGGTACTATGGCTACACCTTC. Residues: CASSPLGYYGYTF.

The chain combines TRBV4-2 with TRBJ1-6; D is unresolved. V was cut by 0 bases and J by 10 bases, with 13 bases left in between. Looked up from germline, CDR1 is LGHNA and CDR2 is YNFKEQ. This CDR3 is built from 15 residues. The CDR3: CASSQEGPPASPLHF. Written as DNA, the CDR3 is TGTGCCAGCAGCCAAGAAGGACCTCCGGCATCACCCCTCCACTTT.

The CDR3 DNA follows: TGTGCCAGCAGCTTAGCGGGGTCGGAGACCCAGTACTTC. It yields the protein CASSLAGSETQYF. This chain uses TRBV7-6 with TRBJ2-5; D not certain. The V gene's germline CDR1 is SGHVS and CDR2 FNYEAQ. V was clipped by 0 bases and J by 5 bases, with 7 bases between them. The CDR3 length is 13 residues.

V usage is TRBV6-1 and J usage is TRBJ2-2; no reliable D call. CDR3 size: 12 residues. Deletions cut 8 bases from V and 6 bases from J, with 10 bases between. Per the germline V gene, CDR1 is MNHNS and CDR2 is SASEGT. CDR3 DNA: TGTGCCAGCCAGACCTCTCCCGGGGAGCTGTTTTTT. It yields the protein CASQTSPGELFF.

The chain joins TRBV7-2 to TRBJ1-1; D is perhaps TRBD1 (5 bases). The CDR3 consists of 13 residues. V lost 4 bases, J lost 8 bases, and 14 bases lay in between. CDR1 is SGHTA and CDR2 is FQGNSA in the germline V gene. DNA of the CDR3: TGTGCCAGCAGCTCCGCGTCGGGGGGAGAAGCTTTCTTT. Protein: CASSSASGGEAFF.

This chain connects TRBV5-6 to TRBJ2-7; D perhaps matches TRBD2 (6 bases). CDR1 is SGHDT and CDR2 is YYEEEE in the germline V gene. This CDR3 is 14 amino acids long. Trimming pared 0 bases from V and 3 bases from J, leaving 10 bases between. CDR3 sequence: CASSLGVSGYEQYF. CDR3 coding DNA: TGTGCCAGCAGCTTGGGGGTTAGCGGCTACGAGCAGTACTTC.

The chain's CDR3 is CSARPIQGHQETQYF. CDR3 DNA sequence: TGCAGTGCTAGACCTATACAGGGGCATCAAGAGACCCAGTACTTC. The V call is TRBV20-1, the J call TRBJ2-5; 7 bases fit TRBD1. This CDR3 has 15 amino acids. Per the germline V gene, CDR1 is DFQATT and CDR2 is SNEGSKA (reference sequence). With V trimmed by 2 bases and J by 2 bases, 8 bases remained unmatched.

The chain recombines TRBV3-1 with TRBJ1-5, with D uncertain. The CDR3 sequence is 13 residues long. Trimming removed 1 base from V and 6 bases from J, with 7 bases in between. Germline V lookup: CDR1 LGHDT, CDR2 YNNKEL (reference sequence). As DNA, the CDR3 is TGTGCCAGCAGCCAAGCGGATCGTCAGCCCCAGCATTTT. Encoded protein: CASSQADRQPQHF.

The V and J genes are TRBV28 and TRBJ1-1, with D uncertain. Germline V CDR1 and CDR2: MDHEN, SYDVKM. This CDR3 region has 12 residues. V was cut by 2 bases and J by 4 bases, with 5 bases left in between. This CDR3 reads CASSLIRTEAFF. CDR3 coding DNA: TGTGCCAGCAGTTTAATCCGCACTGAAGCTTTCTTT.

The rearrangement joins TRBV13 to TRBJ2-3; 15 bases match TRBD2. The trim removed 4 bases at V and 5 bases at J, leaving 4 bases unmatched. The CDR3 is made up of 16 amino acids. Germline lookup yields CDR1 PRHDT and CDR2 FYEKMQ (reference sequence). The CDR3 nucleotides are TGTGCCAGCAGCTATGGACTAGCGGGAGGGGGAGATACGCAGTATTTT. Encoded protein: CASSYGLAGGGDTQYF.

Only one count was recorded for this clonotype. The chain carries TRBV29-1 and TRBJ1-2; tentative D call: TRBD1 (6 bases). The V gene lost 5 bases and the J gene lost 4 bases, with 17 bases spanning the gap. The length of the CDR3 is 14 residues. Looked up from germline, CDR1 is SQVTM and CDR2 is ANQGSEA. CDR3 bases: TGCAGCGTTCGAAAGGGGCAGGGGCCCTATGGCTACACCTTC. Translating gives CSVRKGQGPYGYTF. Using reference TRBV29-1 and TRBJ1-2 for the parts outside the CDR3, the full variable domain is SAVISQKPSRDICQRGTSLTIQCQVDSQVTMMFWYRQQPGQSLTLIATANQGSEATYESGFVIDKFPISRPNLTFSTLTVSNMSPEDSSIYLCSVRKGQGPYGYTFGSGTRLTVV.

The rearrangement links TRBV12-3 or TRBV12-4 to TRBJ2-7; 9 bases line up with TRBD2. This CDR3 has 15 amino acids. Trimming cost V 4 bases and J 6 bases; bases outside gene matches: 10. CDR3 DNA: TGTGCCAGCAGTTCACTAGCGGGTCCAACCATCGAGCAGTACTTC. This sequence encodes CASSSLAGPTIEQYF.